The 26 T cell receptor beta chains given below trace back to one sample, sequenced in a study of CD8 T cells in Susac syndrome. Random hexamers primed reverse transcription of about 0.45 to 1 ug RNA. In TCRdb, the immunoSEQ multiplex PCR reads were re-called with MiXCR into one record per CDR3 protein. Found here are tens of thousands of distinct CDR3 sequences, 95% to 97% of them singletons; the top ten hold approximately 0.57%. The sequenced sample was CD8+ T cells from PBMCs. The receptors derive from a human donor with Susac syndrome.

The rearrangement links TRBV3-1 to TRBJ1-1, with no clear D. The germline V and J ends were trimmed by 0 bases and 4 bases, with 9 bases remaining between them. The CDR3 contains 14 residues. The germline CDR1 and CDR2 sequences are LGHDT and YNNKEL (reference sequence). Here the CDR3 reads CASSQDPLSTEAFF. In DNA form, the CDR3 reads TGTGCCAGCAGCCAAGACCCCTTGAGCACTGAAGCTTTCTTT.

The chain uses TRBV6-1 and TRBJ2-3; 7 bases map to TRBD2. V dropped 5 bases and J dropped 1; count of bases not matched to a gene: 3. This CDR3 contains 14 residues. Per germline, CDR1 MNHNS and CDR2 SASEGT. The CDR3 protein is CASSPSGGTDTQYF. The DNA for the CDR3 is TGTGCCAGCAGTCCGAGCGGGGGCACAGATACGCAGTATTTT.

This chain uses TRBV19 with TRBJ1-6; TRBD1 aligns across 8 bases. Trimming removed 5 bases from V and 7 bases from J; junction bases left unmatched: 19. This CDR3 contains 19 residues. CDR1 is LNHDA and CDR2 is SQIVND in the germline V gene (reference sequence). DNA of the CDR3: TGTGCCAGTAGTTGGAACCTTCCGGACAGGGTCCTGGGGAATTCACCCCTCCACTTT. Its translation is CASSWNLPDRVLGNSPLHF.

The CDR3: CAWSSGLEYNEQFF. The CDR3 bases are TGTGCCTGGAGTTCGGGACTAGAGTACAATGAGCAGTTCTTC. The chain employs TRBV30 and TRBJ2-1; the match to TRBD2 covers 8 bases. V lost 2 bases to trimming and J lost 4 bases; unmatched junction nucleotides: 4. The CDR3 runs 14 residues. Germline loops: CDR1 GTSNPN, CDR2 SVGIG (reference sequence).

The V call is TRBV19, the J call TRBJ1-6, with a tentative D call TRBD1 (5 bases). The length of the CDR3 is 13 residues. The V gene lost 3 bases and the J gene lost 10 bases, with 10 bases spanning the gap. Germline V gives CDR1 LNHDA, CDR2 SQIVND (reference sequence). DNA for the CDR3: TGTGCCAGTAGTATCCAGGGATCCTCACCCCTCCACTTT. Translating gives CASSIQGSSPLHF. Based on the CDR3 plus reference TRBV19 and TRBJ1-6, the full variable domain is DGGITQSPKYLFRKEGQNVTLSCEQNLNHDAMYWYRQDPGQGLRLIYYSQIVNDFQKGDIAEGYSVSREKKESFPLTVTSAQKNPTAFYLCASSIQGSSPLHFGNGTRLTVT.

The J gene is TRBJ1-3, the V gene TRBV19; D not resolved. Germline loops: CDR1 LNHDA, CDR2 SQIVND (reference sequence). Trimming removed 5 bases at V and 0 bases at J, with 14 bases between. The CDR3 extends over 16 amino acids. DNA for the CDR3: TGTGCCAGTAGTGGGCGGCGGCAAAGCTCTGGAAACACCATATATTTT. It yields the protein CASSGRRQSSGNTIYF.

The gene calls are TRBV6-2 or TRBV6-3 and TRBJ1-2; D is possibly TRBD1 (5 bases). Deletions cut 6 bases from V and 4 bases from J, with 24 bases between. This CDR3 has 17 residues. Germline lookup yields CDR1 MNHEY and CDR2 SVGEGT. CDR3 DNA: TGTGCCAGCAGCCCCACACCCAGGGATTCGCGCACCTATGGCTACACCTTC. This translates into CASSPTPRDSRTYGYTF.

The V and J genes are TRBV20-1 and TRBJ2-7; no firm D call. The germline V gene encodes CDR1 DFQATT and CDR2 SNEGSKA (reference sequence). The CDR3 contains 12 residues. V was shortened by 7 bases and J by 0 bases, with 10 bases between the two germline ends. CDR3 nucleotides: TGCAGTGTCCTCCCCAGCTCCTACGAGCAGTACTTC. Translation gives CSVLPSSYEQYF.

The chain recombines TRBV6-2 or TRBV6-3 with TRBJ2-7; TRBD1 matches 9 bases. CDR3 length equals 14 residues. The junction had 3 bases not matched to a gene; V was cut back by 0 bases and J by 6 bases. Germline assignment: CDR1 MNHEY and CDR2 SVGEGT. The CDR3 sequence is CASSYSGQGSEQYF. The CDR3 DNA follows: TGTGCCAGCAGTTACTCCGGACAGGGGAGCGAGCAGTACTTC.

This chain links TRBV9 with TRBJ2-5; D might be TRBD1 (5 bases). The CDR3 length is 13 residues. CDR1 SGDLS and CDR2 YYNGEE come from the germline V gene. Trimming took off 0 bases at V and 4 bases at J, with 7 bases between the two ends. DNA of the CDR3: TGTGCCAGCAGCGTAGACCAGGGAGAGACCCAGTACTTC. Its translation: CASSVDQGETQYF.

The chain is built from TRBV6-5 and TRBJ2-7; 11 nucleotides align to TRBD1. CDR1 and CDR2 (germline): MNHEY, SVGAGI. The junction had 5 bases not matched to a gene; V was cut back by 5 bases and J by 2 bases. CDR3 length equals 15 residues. The CDR3 region is CASSKPGQGAYEQYF. CDR3 in DNA: TGTGCCAGCAGTAAGCCGGGACAGGGGGCCTACGAGCAGTACTTC.

V gene TRBV25-1 combines with J gene TRBJ2-7; D perhaps matches TRBD1 (6 bases). V lost 7 bases and J 3 bases, leaving 22 bases between the germline ends. Germline V CDR1 and CDR2: MGHDK, SYGVNS. The CDR3 contains 16 residues. DNA for the CDR3: TGTGCCAGCACCCCCCCGGCGGTGGACAGAATCTACGAGCAGTACTTC. This gives the protein CASTPPAVDRIYEQYF.

V and J are TRBV3-1 and TRBJ2-1; 7 positions match TRBD2. Germline V gene data show CDR1 as LGHDT and CDR2 as YNNKEL (reference sequence). Losses at the gene ends were 10 bases for V and 3 bases for J; bases not matched to a gene: 6. This CDR3 has 13 residues. CDR3 region: CATRGGGYNEQFF. DNA for the CDR3: TGTGCCACCCGCGGGGGAGGCTACAATGAGCAGTTCTTC.

The chain couples TRBV13 to TRBJ1-3; D possibly corresponds to TRBD1 (5 bases). The CDR3 runs 15 residues. From germline, CDR1 is PRHDT and CDR2 FYEKMQ (reference sequence). Trimming shortened V by 3 bases and J by 0 bases, and 9 bases separated the two germline ends. CDR3 DNA sequence: TGTGCCAGCAGCTTGGGGACTAACTCTGGAAACACCATATATTTT. This translates into CASSLGTNSGNTIYF.

The sample holds one count of this clonotype. V usage is TRBV27 and J usage is TRBJ1-2; D remains unclear. This CDR3 spans 13 amino acids. Trimming pared 4 bases from V and 6 bases from J, leaving 12 bases between. Per germline, CDR1 MNHEY and CDR2 SMNVEV (reference sequence). Written as DNA, the CDR3 is TGTGCCAGCAGTTCAGGCAGAGCCCATGGCTACACCTTC. It translates to CASSSGRAHGYTF.

V and J are TRBV12-3 or TRBV12-4 and TRBJ1-1; possibly TRBD1 for D (5 bases). V dropped 8 bases and J dropped 7 bases, with 20 bases sitting between them. The CDR3 contains 14 residues. CDR3 sequence (DNA): TGTGCCAGCGAAACAGGACTACCCCAGGATGAAGCTTTCTTT. Translating gives CASETGLPQDEAFF.

This chain uses TRBV6-5 with TRBJ2-3; D is uncertain. The V gene's germline CDR1 is MNHEY and CDR2 SVGAGI. V was shortened by 1 base and J by 6 bases, with 2 bases between the two germline ends. This CDR3 has 11 amino acids. This CDR3 is CASSYLDTQYF. In nucleotides, the CDR3 is TGTGCCAGCAGTTACTTGGATACGCAGTATTTT.

The chain has TRBV2 and TRBJ2-1; TRBD1 matches 7 bases. Trimming removed 8 bases from V and 8 bases from J; junction bases left unmatched: 12. CDR1 and CDR2 from the germline V gene are SNHLY and FYNNEI. This CDR3 has 14 residues. CDR3 nucleotides: TGTGCCAGCTATCTACAGGGGCCATGGGATGAGCAGTTCTTC. It yields the protein CASYLQGPWDEQFF.

The chain carries TRBV19 and TRBJ1-4; no definite D call. The V end lost 5 bases, the J end lost 3 bases, and 13 bases lay between the germline ends. The CDR3 extends over 15 amino acids. Per the germline V gene, CDR1 is LNHDA and CDR2 is SQIVND (reference sequence). The CDR3 region has the DNA TGTGCCAGTAGTTCCAACAGACTTCCTAATGAAAAACTGTTTTTT. This translates into CASSSNRLPNEKLFF.

The chain uses TRBV29-1 and TRBJ1-2; 9 nucleotides agree with TRBD1. The CDR3 length is 11 residues. From germline, CDR1 is SQVTM and CDR2 ANQGSEA. The junction had 0 bases not matched to a gene; V was cut back by 6 bases and J by 4 bases. The CDR3 sequence: CSVDRGYGYTF. CDR3 sequence (DNA): TGCAGCGTGGACAGGGGCTATGGCTACACCTTC.

The rearrangement links TRBV9 to TRBJ1-5; D not resolved. Germline lookup yields CDR1 SGDLS and CDR2 YYNGEE. Trimming removed 0 bases at V and 8 bases at J, with 15 bases between. CDR3 size: 15 residues. The CDR3 DNA reads TGTGCCAGCAGCGTAGCTGGGAGGGTATTGGAGCCCCAGCATTTT. Encoded protein: CASSVAGRVLEPQHF.

V usage is TRBV20-1 and J usage is TRBJ2-5; 8 bases are shared with TRBD1. The germline V gene encodes CDR1 DFQATT and CDR2 SNEGSKA (reference sequence). J lost 5 bases, V lost 6 bases, and 11 bases had no gene match. CDR3 size: 14 residues. Here the CDR3 reads CSAPDRVGRETQYF. CDR3 nucleotide sequence: TGCAGTGCCCCGGACAGGGTGGGTAGGGAGACCCAGTACTTC.

In nucleotides, the CDR3 is TGCAGTGCTAGAGATGAGGGGCACTATGGCTACACCTTC. Protein sequence: CSARDEGHYGYTF. The chain has TRBV20-1 and TRBJ1-2; a possible D gene is TRBD1 (5 bases). Germline V lookup: CDR1 DFQATT, CDR2 SNEGSKA (reference sequence). The CDR3 is 13 amino acids. V was shortened by 0 bases and J by 3 bases, with 8 bases between the two germline ends.

DNA for the CDR3: TGTGCCACCAGTGATTTAGGGACAGGGGTCGACAGCTCCTACAATGAGCAGTTCTTC. Translating it yields CATSDLGTGVDSSYNEQFF. V gene TRBV24-1 combines with J gene TRBJ2-1; 10 bases match TRBD1. With V trimmed by 1 base and J by 0 bases, 8 bases remained unmatched. Germline V gene data show CDR1 as KGHDR and CDR2 as SFDVKD. This CDR3 spans 19 amino acids.

The genes are TRBV7-9 and TRBJ1-4; D not certain. The V gene's germline CDR1 is SEHNR and CDR2 FQNEAQ (reference sequence). This CDR3 is built from 12 residues. V lost 1 base, J lost 14 bases, and 11 bases lay in between. The CDR3 coding sequence is TGTGCCAGCAGCTTAGACCAGAGGGATCTGTTTTTT. Encoded protein: CASSLDQRDLFF.

The V call is TRBV6-2 or TRBV6-3, the J call TRBJ2-6, with D possibly being TRBD2 (5 bases). V lost 8 bases and J lost 1, with 15 bases in between. This CDR3 has 16 residues. Germline V CDR1 and CDR2: MNHEY, SVGEGT. CDR3 DNA sequence: TGTGCCAGCTTTAGCGCCTTAGAGTCTGGGGCCAACGTCCTGACTTTC. Protein sequence: CASFSALESGANVLTF.